Listed below are T cell receptor beta chains from one sample, sequenced in a study of CD8+ T cells in alopecia areata. The data were produced by immunoSEQ multiplex PCR, yet TCRdb's version contains in-frame clones alone and is incomplete. The data hold 120,000 or so clones, with 47% observed a single time. The sequencing sample was made of NKG2D-low CD8+ T cells sorted from blood. The receptors were sampled from a human donor with alopecia areata. Each CDR3 is given with its conserved first and last residue. A D gene is named only where the DNA matches it firmly. Some rows mark clone size as missing; the rest say once, few, many or name a class of expanded clone.

V,D,size,J,CDR3,DNA
TRBV19,.,few,TRBJ2-6,CASSAFSGANVLTF,TGTGCCAGTAGTGCGTTCTCTGGGGCCAACGTCCTGACTTTC
TRBV7-7,.,.,TRBJ2-6,CASSPERGSGPGANVLTF,TGTGCCAGCAGCCCAGAACGGGGATCGGGACCTGGGGCCAACGTCCTGACTTTC
TRBV29-1,.,.,TRBJ2-1,CSVEQGLYNEQFF,TGCAGCGTTGAGCAGGGACTCTACAATGAGCAGTTCTTC
TRBV4-1,TRBD2,.,TRBJ2-7,CASSQEPAASGYEQYF,TGCGCCAGCAGCCAAGAACCCGCGGCTAGCGGCTACGAGCAGTACTTC
TRBV29-1,TRBD1,.,TRBJ2-1,CSVSQGASYNEQFF,TGCAGCGTATCACAGGGGGCCTCCTACAATGAGCAGTTCTTC
TRBV29-1,.,few,TRBJ1-4,CSVGVLGVSTTNEKLFF,TGCAGCGTCGGGGTGCTGGGGGTGTCAACAACTAATGAAAAACTGTTTTTT
TRBV11-2,.,.,TRBJ2-5,CASSWGETQYF,TGTGCCAGCAGCTGGGGGGAGACCCAGTACTTC
TRBV29-1,.,few,TRBJ2-7,CSVEGGEGRRAYEQYF,TGCAGCGTTGAAGGTGGAGAGGGACGGCGCGCCTACGAGCAGTACTTC
TRBV6-5,.,few,TRBJ1-2,CASSYSTDNYGYTF,TGTGCCAGCAGTTACTCGACTGACAACTATGGCTACACCTTC
TRBV28,.,.,TRBJ2-5,CASGKLGSQETQYF,TGTGCCAGCGGAAAGTTGGGGAGCCAAGAGACCCAGTACTTC
TRBV7-2,TRBD2,.,TRBJ2-1,CASSQKGGAHEQFF,TGTGCCAGCAGCCAAAAGGGAGGGGCTCATGAGCAGTTCTTC
TRBV29-1,TRBD1,few,TRBJ2-7,CSVRAWDSYEQYF,TGCAGCGTTCGTGCCTGGGACAGCTACGAGCAGTACTTC
TRBV29-1,TRBD1,once,TRBJ1-2,CSVVGQGARRGYTF,TGCAGCGTTGTTGGGCAGGGGGCGAGGCGCGGCTACACCTTC
TRBV29-1,TRBD2,few,TRBJ2-5,CSTASGRIQETQYF,TGCAGCACAGCTAGCGGGAGAATTCAAGAGACCCAGTACTTC
TRBV7-8,.,.,TRBJ2-7,CASSLAAVYEQYF,TGTGCCAGCAGCTTAGCGGCAGTCTACGAGCAGTACTTC
TRBV29-1,TRBD2,.,TRBJ2-2,CSAQVTGRGDTGELFF,TGCAGCGCCCAGGTTACGGGGAGGGGAGACACCGGGGAGCTGTTTTTT
TRBV27,TRBD1,.,TRBJ1-5,CASSSTGTGGNQPQHF,TGTGCCAGCAGTTCCACCGGGACAGGGGGCAATCAGCCCCAGCATTTT
TRBV30,.,few,TRBJ2-7,CAWNPVLTYEQYF,TGTGCCTGGAACCCAGTTTTGACCTACGAGCAGTACTTC
TRBV29-1,.,few,TRBJ2-1,CSVGTRYNEQFF,TGCAGCGTCGGGACACGATACAATGAGCAGTTCTTC
TRBV28,.,.,TRBJ1-6,CASGSRGEIHF,TGTGCCAGCGGTAGCAGAGGGGAAATCCACTTT
TRBV11-2,.,.,TRBJ2-7,CASSEGHLWYEQYF,TGTGCCAGCAGCGAGGGACACCTCTGGTACGAGCAGTACTTC
TRBV15,TRBD2,once,TRBJ2-3,CATSTRTSGTDTQYF,TGTGCCACCAGCACCCGGACTAGCGGCACAGATACGCAGTATTTT
TRBV29-1,.,few,TRBJ2-5,CSAGRRTPQISETQYF,TGCAGCGCTGGCCGAAGGACACCTCAGATTTCAGAGACCCAGTACTTC
TRBV27,.,.,TRBJ2-7,CASSKGAVGYEQYF,TGTGCCAGCAGCAAAGGGGCGGTAGGCTACGAGCAGTACTTC
TRBV29-1,TRBD2,.,TRBJ2-5,CSVVGLAGILQETQYF,TGCAGCGTTGTAGGACTAGCGGGGATCCTACAAGAGACCCAGTACTTC
TRBV23-1,.,.,TRBJ1-5,CASSQVWPHNQPQHF,TGCGCCAGCAGTCAAGTATGGCCGCACAATCAGCCCCAGCATTTT
TRBV30,.,.,TRBJ2-1,CAWSVTSTEQFF,TGTGCCTGGAGTGTAACTAGCACTGAGCAGTTCTTC
TRBV9,.,.,TRBJ2-1,CASSAGASYNEQFF,TGTGCCAGCAGCGCAGGAGCCTCCTACAATGAGCAGTTCTTC
TRBV27,.,once,TRBJ2-1,CASSSTYNEQFF,TGTGCCAGCAGTTCAACATACAATGAGCAGTTCTTC
TRBV29-1,.,once,TRBJ1-2,CSVERSLTYGYTF,TGCAGCGTTGAGCGCAGTTTGACCTATGGCTACACCTTC
TRBV21-1,.,.,TRBJ2-1,CANPGQYNEQFF,TGTGCCAACCCGGGACAGTACAATGAGCAGTTCTTC
TRBV6-6,TRBD2,.,TRBJ2-7,CASSSASGGTYEQYF,TGTGCCAGCAGCTCAGCTAGCGGGGGAACCTACGAGCAGTACTTC
TRBV25-1,TRBD2,few,TRBJ2-5,CASSEPAGGRETQYF,TGTGCCAGCAGTGAACCTGCGGGGGGCCGAGAGACCCAGTACTTC
TRBV28,.,.,TRBJ1-1,CASRVAREAFF,TGTGCCAGCAGAGTAGCCCGGGAGGCTTTCTTT
TRBV28,.,.,TRBJ2-1,CASSFSHEQFF,TGTGCCAGCAGTTTCTCTCATGAGCAGTTCTTC
TRBV2,.,.,TRBJ2-1,CASSEVSAVGNNEQFF,TGTGCCAGCAGTGAAGTGTCGGCTGTGGGGAACAATGAGCAGTTCTTC
TRBV7-9,.,.,TRBJ2-2,CASSGGSGELFF,TGTGCCAGCAGCGGAGGCTCCGGGGAGCTGTTTTTT
TRBV7-2,.,few,TRBJ2-1,CASRTSTTNEQFF,TGTGCCAGTAGGACCTCGACTACAAATGAGCAGTTCTTC
TRBV5-6,TRBD2,once,TRBJ2-3,CASSPGRGTTEYF,TGTGCCAGCAGCCCCGGGAGGGGGACTACCGAGTATTTT
TRBV5-6,.,.,TRBJ1-1,CASSAGTPFTEAFF,TGTGCCAGCAGCGCCGGGACACCCTTCACTGAAGCTTTCTTT
TRBV23-1,.,few,TRBJ1-5,CASSRFHGTSSPTQHF,TGCGCCAGCAGTCGATTCCACGGCACCTCCTCTCCGACCCAGCATTTT
TRBV20-1,.,.,TRBJ2-7,CSARGSYEQYF,TGCAGTGCTAGGGGCTCCTACGAGCAGTACTTC
TRBV6-6,.,.,TRBJ2-2,CASSPSGELFF,TGTGCCAGCAGTCCGTCCGGGGAGCTGTTTTTT
TRBV29-1,.,.,TRBJ2-2,CSDRQANTGELFF,TGCAGCGACCGACAGGCCAACACCGGGGAGCTGTTTTTT
TRBV2,TRBD2,.,TRBJ2-3,CASNRLAVGYDTQYF,TGTGCCAGCAACAGACTAGCGGTCGGCTATGATACGCAGTATTTT
TRBV28,TRBD1,.,TRBJ2-5,CASSQPGQGRAQYF,TGTGCCAGCAGTCAGCCGGGACAGGGTCGGGCCCAGTACTTC
TRBV5-1,TRBD2,.,TRBJ2-1,CASLGEGNEQFF,TGCGCCAGCCTGGGGGAGGGGAATGAGCAGTTCTTC
TRBV29-1,.,few,TRBJ2-7,CSVEGGGLYEQYF,TGCAGCGTTGAGGGGGGCGGCCTCTACGAGCAGTACTTC
TRBV29-1,TRBD2,.,TRBJ2-7,CSATGTSRYEQYF,TGCAGCGCAACCGGGACTAGTAGGTACGAGCAGTACTTC
TRBV29-1,.,few,TRBJ1-2,CSAVLGTYGYTF,TGCAGCGCCGTGTTAGGGACCTATGGCTACACCTTC
TRBV6-5,.,.,TRBJ1-1,CASSYSNRNTEAFF,TGTGCCAGCAGTTACTCGAATAGGAACACTGAAGCTTTCTTT
TRBV28,.,.,TRBJ1-6,CASSMDNRLGSPLHF,TGTGCCAGCAGTATGGACAACCGACTGGGTTCACCCCTCCACTTT
TRBV29-1,TRBD1,.,TRBJ2-7,CSVAGQGGSYEQYF,TGCAGCGTAGCTGGACAGGGAGGCTCCTACGAGCAGTACTTC